The 27 T cell receptor beta chains in this list originate from one sample, sequenced in a study of control samples from healthy donors and cancer patients. Sequenced by immunoSEQ multiplex PCR; TCRdb stores in-frame clones only, minus some. The sample gives about 100,000 clones, roughly nine tenths of which show up once; 15% to 20% is in the top ten. Sequences were obtained from blood. The receptors originated from a woman between 45 and 65 years old in good health.

The DNA for the CDR3 is TGTGCCAGCTTGGCGACGGTTTCCTCCTACGAGCAGTACTTC. Translating it yields CASLATVSSYEQYF. The rearrangement uses TRBV5-6 and TRBJ2-7; D not resolved. CDR3 length: 14 residues. The V end lost 7 bases, the J end lost 0 bases, and 14 bases lay between the germline ends. The germline CDR1 and CDR2 sequences are SGHDT and YYEEEE.

The gene calls are TRBV19 and TRBJ2-3; D gene unclear. Germline CDR1 LNHDA, CDR2 SQIVND (reference sequence). There are 14 residues in the CDR3. Trimming cost V 2 bases and J 2 bases, with 8 bases left between them. In DNA form, the CDR3 reads TGTGCCAGTAGTATATCCCCGTTCACAGATACGCAGTATTTT. It encodes CASSISPFTDTQYF.

The gene calls are TRBV6-5 and TRBJ1-5, with D unresolved. Trimming removed 5 bases from V and 4 bases from J, with 6 bases in between. Germline V gene lookup returns CDR1 MNHEY and CDR2 SVGAGI. The CDR3 spans 12 residues. The CDR3 is CASSQINQPQHF. The CDR3 DNA follows: TGTGCCAGCAGTCAAATAAATCAGCCCCAGCATTTT.

The rearrangement links TRBV19 to TRBJ2-1; tentatively, D is TRBD1 (6 bases). The CDR3 extends over 14 amino acids. V was trimmed by 2 bases and J by 7 bases, leaving 12 bases between them. Germline-derived CDR1 and CDR2 are LNHDA and SQIVND (reference sequence). The CDR3 is CASSIQGKRNEQFF. CDR3 nucleotides: TGTGCCAGTAGTATACAGGGGAAAAGGAATGAGCAGTTCTTC. The whole variable domain, filled in from reference TRBV19 and TRBJ2-1, reads DGGITQSPKYLFRKEGQNVTLSCEQNLNHDAMYWYRQDPGQGLRLIYYSQIVNDFQKGDIAEGYSVSREKKESFPLTVTSAQKNPTAFYLCASSIQGKRNEQFFGPGTRLTVL.

The gene calls are TRBV9 and TRBJ2-3, with 11 bases identical to TRBD2. Germline V gene lookup returns CDR1 SGDLS and CDR2 YYNGEE. The J segment lost 6 bases and the V segment lost 3 bases, leaving 9 bases of the junction unmatched. CDR3 length: 16 amino acids. The CDR3 nucleotides are TGTGCCAGCAGCGCTCCACTAGCGGGAGCTAGCGATACGCAGTATTTT. Protein product: CASSAPLAGASDTQYF.

The chain recombines TRBV18 with TRBJ2-7; 7 nucleotides match TRBD2. This CDR3 comprises 16 residues. The germline gives CDR1 KGHSH, CDR2 LQKENI. Trimming cost V 3 bases and J 4 bases; bases outside gene matches: 12. This CDR3 is CASSPPRGGGLYEQYF. DNA for the CDR3: TGTGCCAGCTCACCCCCCCGGGGCGGGGGACTGTACGAGCAGTACTTC.

The V gene is TRBV19, the J gene TRBJ1-1; TRBD1 matches 10 bases. Unmatched junction bases numbered 3, after V lost 7 bases and J lost 1 base. The germline CDR1 and CDR2 sequences are LNHDA and SQIVND (reference sequence). The CDR3 length is 14 residues. The CDR3 is CASIDRGRNTEAFF. In DNA, the CDR3 is TGTGCCAGTATAGACAGGGGGCGGAACACTGAAGCTTTCTTT.

The rearrangement joins TRBV19 to TRBJ2-1; 8 positions agree with TRBD2. Trimming took 8 bases from V and 0 from J; bases not matched to a gene: 3. This CDR3 has 14 residues. The germline V gene encodes CDR1 LNHDA and CDR2 SQIVND (reference sequence). The CDR3: CASSSGSSYNEQFF. CDR3 bases: TGTGCCAGTTCGAGCGGGAGCTCCTACAATGAGCAGTTCTTC.

The CDR3 DNA reads as TGCAGCGTTGATTGGGAGCCCCCTAACTATGGCTACACCTTC. As protein: CSVDWEPPNYGYTF. The chain recombines TRBV29-1 with TRBJ1-2; D gene unclear. Trimming shortened V by 3 bases and J by 0 bases, and 11 bases separated the two germline ends. The CDR3 length is 14 residues. The germline V gene encodes CDR1 SQVTM and CDR2 ANQGSEA.

The CDR3 nucleotides read TGTGCCAGCAGTAGGGGAGGGGCCACCGGGGAGCTGTTTTTT. Translated: CASSRGGATGELFF. This chain connects TRBV6-2 or TRBV6-3 to TRBJ2-2; 7 positions match TRBD2. This CDR3 spans 14 amino acids. Germline loops: CDR1 MNHEY, CDR2 SVGEGT. The ends lost 5 bases at V and 4 bases at J; junction bases unmatched: 4.

The chain employs TRBV7-9 and TRBJ1-2, with a possible D match to TRBD1 (6 bases). The length of the CDR3 is 13 residues. V lost 0 bases and J 8 bases, leaving 10 bases between the germline ends. Germline V gene sequence: CDR1 SEHNR, CDR2 FQNEAQ (reference sequence). CDR3 bases: TGTGCCAGCAGCTTAGCGGGGGGCAGAGGCTACACCTTC. Its protein product is CASSLAGGRGYTF.

The chain joins TRBV19 to TRBJ1-6; D is uncertain. Trimming left V 6 bases short and J 8 bases short, with 14 bases between. From germline, CDR1 is LNHDA and CDR2 SQIVND (reference sequence). The CDR3 has 14 residues. The CDR3: CASSRPGWDSPLHF. In DNA, the CDR3 is TGTGCCAGTAGCCGACCCGGGTGGGATTCACCCCTCCACTTT.

This clone was detected a few times. The chain joins TRBV6-9 to TRBJ1-2; D may be TRBD1 (5 bases). The CDR3 runs 16 residues. Trimming took 0 bases from V and 3 from J, leaving 14 bases between them. The germline V gene has CDR1 MNHGY and CDR2 SVAAGI. Here the CDR3 reads CASSYSNSGGHYGYTF. The CDR3 DNA is TGTGCCAGCAGTTATTCGAACAGTGGGGGACACTATGGCTACACCTTC.

The chain links TRBV11-1 to TRBJ2-3; D perhaps matches TRBD1 (6 bases). This CDR3 contains 15 residues. Germline values: CDR1 SGHAT, CDR2 FQDESV (reference sequence). V was shortened by 1 base and J by 0 bases, with 8 bases between the two germline ends. The CDR3 DNA reads as TGTGCCAGCAGCTTAGGGGGGCTGAGCACAGATACGCAGTATTTT. It translates to CASSLGGLSTDTQYF.

V gene TRBV2 combines with J gene TRBJ2-3, with a weak D call TRBD2 (7 bases). Germline V CDR1 and CDR2: SNHLY, FYNNEI. V lost 7 bases and J 6 bases, leaving 20 bases between the germline ends. This CDR3 is 15 amino acids long. The CDR3 bases are TGTGCCAGCAATCATGGAGGGGGAGGGGGGGATACGCAGTATTTT. It is translated as CASNHGGGGGDTQYF. Full variable domain (remainder filled in from reference TRBV2 and TRBJ2-3): EPEVTQTPSHQVTQMGQEVILRCVPISNHLYFYWYRQILGQKVEFLVSFYNNEISEKSEIFDDQFSVERPDGSNFTLKIRSTKLEDSAMYFCASNHGGGGGDTQYFGPGTRLTVL.

The V and J genes are TRBV6-2 or TRBV6-3 and TRBJ2-7; 7 bases are a match to TRBD2. V dropped 5 bases and J dropped 2; count of bases not matched to a gene: 9. This CDR3 spans 15 amino acids. Germline CDR1 reads MNHEY; CDR2 reads SVGEGT. The CDR3 spells CASSHLAATTYEQYV. The CDR3 coding sequence is TGTGCCAGCAGTCATCTAGCGGCCACTACCTACGAGCAGTACGTC.

V gene TRBV7-2 combines with J gene TRBJ1-1; tentative D call: TRBD1 (5 bases). The CDR3 contains 15 residues. Germline V gene lookup returns CDR1 SGHTA and CDR2 FQGNSA. Trimming removed 3 bases at V and 4 bases at J, with 15 bases between. The CDR3: CASSFPADGATEAFF. The CDR3 DNA follows: TGTGCCAGCAGCTTCCCAGCGGATGGGGCCACTGAAGCTTTCTTT.

The chain carries TRBV15 and TRBJ2-3, with no clear D. V was shortened by 0 bases and J by 10 bases, with 5 bases between the two germline ends. Germline loops: CDR1 LNHNV, CDR2 YYDKDF (reference sequence). CDR3 length equals 11 residues. CDR3 sequence: CATSREGPQYF. The CDR3 DNA reads as TGTGCCACCAGCAGAGAAGGACCGCAGTATTTT.

This clone was detected once. The genes are TRBV6-6 and TRBJ1-2; 7 positions match TRBD1. Trimming at V came to 6 bases and at J to 6 bases, leaving 10 bases not matched to a gene. Per germline, CDR1 MNHNY and CDR2 SVGAGI (reference sequence). The CDR3 is 14 residues long. The CDR3 loop reads CASRSYSGGDGYTF. The CDR3 DNA reads TGTGCCAGCAGGTCCTACTCAGGGGGGGATGGCTACACCTTC.

This sequence joins TRBV9 and TRBJ2-7; 9 nucleotides agree with TRBD2. Germline V gene sequence: CDR1 SGDLS, CDR2 YYNGEE. CDR3 length: 14 amino acids. V shed 0 bases and J 6 bases; nucleotides not matched to a gene: 4. The CDR3 region has the DNA TGTGCCAGCAGCGTAGAAAGGCGGGGGGGCGAGCAGTACTTC. This sequence encodes CASSVERRGGEQYF.

The gene calls are TRBV6-5 and TRBJ2-1; 9 bases line up with TRBD2. V trimming: 7 bases; J trimming: 5 bases; junction bases outside the gene matches: 6. The CDR3 has 14 amino acids. Looked up from germline, CDR1 is MNHEY and CDR2 is SVGAGI. The CDR3 spells CASTLAGINNEQFF. The DNA for the CDR3 is TGTGCCAGCACTCTAGCGGGGATCAACAATGAGCAGTTCTTC.

V gene TRBV5-5 combines with J gene TRBJ2-1; possibly TRBD1 for D (6 bases). Trimming stripped 6 bases from V and 0 bases from J, with 7 bases between. CDR3 length: 13 amino acids. The V gene's germline CDR1 is SGHKS and CDR2 YYEKEE (reference sequence). This chain's CDR3 is CASTGDSYNEQFF. As DNA, the CDR3 is TGTGCCAGCACAGGGGACTCCTACAATGAGCAGTTCTTC.

This clone was detected once. The chain links TRBV12-3 or TRBV12-4 to TRBJ2-5; D is perhaps TRBD2 (5 bases). There are 13 residues in the CDR3. V was clipped by 7 bases and J by 5 bases, with 14 bases between them. The CDR3 spells CASTLLEMETQYF. The CDR3 DNA follows: TGTGCCAGCACCTTACTAGAAATGGAGACCCAGTACTTC.

The rearrangement links TRBV20-1 to TRBJ2-1; D is possibly TRBD2 (6 bases). The CDR3 sequence is 11 residues long. V was cut by 0 bases and J by 9 bases, with 6 bases left in between. Germline CDR1 and CDR2: DFQATT and SNEGSKA (reference sequence). The CDR3 sequence: CSAREGGEQFF. CDR3 nucleotide sequence: TGCAGTGCTAGAGAGGGGGGTGAGCAGTTCTTC.

The V call is TRBV7-3, the J call TRBJ2-7; 10 bases match TRBD2. The germline CDR1 and CDR2 sequences are SGHTA and FQGTGA. The length of the CDR3 is 14 residues. The J segment lost 6 bases and the V segment lost 5 bases, leaving 7 bases of the junction unmatched. CDR3 sequence: CASSVAGGHTEQYV. The DNA for the CDR3 is TGTGCCAGCAGCGTAGCGGGAGGCCATACCGAGCAGTACGTC.

This clone was picked up a small number of times. The genes are TRBV6-1 and TRBJ2-1; 10 positions agree with TRBD2. There are 19 residues in the CDR3. V shed 0 bases and J 5 bases; nucleotides not matched to a gene: 13. Germline loops: CDR1 MNHNS, CDR2 SASEGT. The CDR3 is CASSEAFYWLAGENNEQFF. CDR3 nucleotide sequence: TGTGCCAGCAGTGAAGCATTTTATTGGCTAGCGGGGGAGAACAATGAGCAGTTCTTC.

The chain couples TRBV5-6 to TRBJ1-2; D possibly corresponds to TRBD1 (6 bases). The length of the CDR3 is 12 residues. V gave up 1 base and J gave up 7 bases, with 8 bases separating them. Germline loops: CDR1 SGHDT, CDR2 YYEEEE. CDR3 region: CASSLWGPGYTF. In nucleotides, the CDR3 is TGTGCCAGCAGCTTGTGGGGGCCTGGCTACACCTTC.